One sample yielded the 5 T cell receptor beta chains listed below, sequenced in a study of T-cell reconstitution after alpha-beta-depleted transplantation in children. The authors prepared the TCRbeta library with unique molecular identifiers. One entry per CDR3 protein results from TCRdb running MiXCR on the PCR reads. Of some 840,000 distinct CDR3 sequences listed, roughly 16% are singletons. The source material was PBMCs, mostly from graft donor cells, sampled 360 days after TCRalphabeta/CD19-depleted stem cell transplant. The receptors derive from a male patient aged 5 to 17 who had a stem cell transplant for acute lymphoblastic leukemia, so the T cells may come from the graft donor.

The chain is built from TRBV21-1 and TRBJ2-1; TRBD2, the table's D call, was not compared with the DNA. TRBV21-1 constitutes a pseudogene. This CDR3 has 17 residues. The CDR3 DNA reads as TGTGCCAGCAGCAAAGAGACGACTAGCGGACCTTACAATGAGCAGTTCTTC. It encodes CASSKETTSGPYNEQFF.

V gene TRBV7-9 combines with J gene TRBJ2-7; D is unresolved. This CDR3 is built from 12 residues. Trimming cost V 7 bases and J 6 bases, with 13 bases left between them. Germline CDR1 is SEHNR and CDR2 is FQNEAQ (reference sequence). The CDR3 nucleotides are TGTGCCAGCACGCCCCGCAGTCGCGAGCAGTACTTC. This encodes CASTPRSREQYF.

This clonotype occurred a few times. This chain links TRBV24-1 with TRBJ2-1; 10 bases align to TRBD2. CDR1 is KGHDR and CDR2 is SFDVKD in the germline V gene. The V and J ends lost 2 bases and 4 bases, in that order; junction bases with no gene match: 13. The CDR3 has 19 residues. CDR3 in amino acids: CATSDSPGAGGPNYNEQFF. CDR3 DNA: TGTGCCACCAGTGATTCGCCTGGAGCGGGAGGGCCCAATTACAATGAGCAGTTCTTC.

J is TRBJ2-1 and V is TRBV5-1, with TRBD2 identical over 10 bases. V was pared by 0 bases and J by 4 bases, with 4 bases of the junction left unmatched. CDR3 size: 16 residues. The germline CDR1 and CDR2 sequences are SGHRS and YFSETQ. The CDR3 protein is CASSLARLAGYNEQFF. CDR3 nucleotides: TGCGCCAGCAGCTTGGCCCGACTAGCGGGTTACAATGAGCAGTTCTTC.

The rearrangement uses TRBV7-9 and TRBJ1-3; no reliable D call. Germline CDR1 reads SEHNR; CDR2 reads FQNEAQ (reference sequence). The CDR3 extends over 14 amino acids. With 5 bases removed from V and 0 bases from J, the gap between germline ends came to 8 bases. In DNA, the CDR3 is TGTGCCAGCAGCGGGGAAGACTCTGGAAACACCATATATTTT. Its protein product is CASSGEDSGNTIYF.